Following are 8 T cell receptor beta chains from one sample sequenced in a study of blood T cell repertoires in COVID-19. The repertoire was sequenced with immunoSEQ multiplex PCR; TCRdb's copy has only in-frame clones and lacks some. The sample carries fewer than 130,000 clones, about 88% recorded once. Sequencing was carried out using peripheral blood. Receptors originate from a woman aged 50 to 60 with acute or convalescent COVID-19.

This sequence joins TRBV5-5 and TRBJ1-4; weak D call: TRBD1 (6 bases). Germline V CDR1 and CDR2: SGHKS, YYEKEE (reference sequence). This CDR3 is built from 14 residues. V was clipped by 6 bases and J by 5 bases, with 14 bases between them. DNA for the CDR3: TGTGCCAGCACCCTGGACAGTCAAAATGAAAAACTGTTTTTT. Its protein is CASTLDSQNEKLFF.

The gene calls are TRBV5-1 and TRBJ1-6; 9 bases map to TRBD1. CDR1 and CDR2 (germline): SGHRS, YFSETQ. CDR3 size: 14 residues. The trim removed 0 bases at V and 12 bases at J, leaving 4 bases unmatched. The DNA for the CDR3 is TGCGCCAGCAGCTTGGATACGGGACAGGGACCCCTCCACTTT. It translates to CASSLDTGQGPLHF.

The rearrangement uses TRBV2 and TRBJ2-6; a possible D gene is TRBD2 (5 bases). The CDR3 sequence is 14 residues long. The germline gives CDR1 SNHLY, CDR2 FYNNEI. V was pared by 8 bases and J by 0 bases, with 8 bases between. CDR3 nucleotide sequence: TGTGCCAGCGGACTCAGCTCTGGGGCCAACGTCCTGACTTTC. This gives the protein CASGLSSGANVLTF.

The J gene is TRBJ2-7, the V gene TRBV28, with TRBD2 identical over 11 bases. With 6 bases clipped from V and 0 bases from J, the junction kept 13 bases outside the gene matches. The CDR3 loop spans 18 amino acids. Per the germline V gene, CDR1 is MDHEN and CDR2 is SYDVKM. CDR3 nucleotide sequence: TGTGCCAGCAGAATCAGGACTAGCGGGCGCACGAGCTCCTACGAGCAGTACTTC. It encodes CASRIRTSGRTSSYEQYF.

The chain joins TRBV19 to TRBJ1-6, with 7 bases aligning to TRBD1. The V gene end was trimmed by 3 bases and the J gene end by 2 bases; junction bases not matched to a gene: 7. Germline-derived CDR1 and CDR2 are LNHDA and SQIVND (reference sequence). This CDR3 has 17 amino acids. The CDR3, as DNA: TGTGCCAGTAGTATGGGAGGACAGGTGACCTATAATTCACCCCTCCACTTT. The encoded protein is CASSMGGQVTYNSPLHF.

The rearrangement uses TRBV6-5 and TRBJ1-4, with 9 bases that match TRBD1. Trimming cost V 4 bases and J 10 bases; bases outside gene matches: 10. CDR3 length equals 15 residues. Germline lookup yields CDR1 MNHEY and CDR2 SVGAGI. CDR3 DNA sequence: TGTGCCAGCAGTTTAACGACAGGGGGGGATGGAAAACTGTTTTTT. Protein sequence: CASSLTTGGDGKLFF.

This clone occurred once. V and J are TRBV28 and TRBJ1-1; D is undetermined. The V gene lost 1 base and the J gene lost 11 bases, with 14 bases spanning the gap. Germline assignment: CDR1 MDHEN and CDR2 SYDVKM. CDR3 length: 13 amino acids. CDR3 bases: TGTGCCAGCAGTTTATTGGGCCCGGGGATCGCTTTCTTT. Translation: CASSLLGPGIAFF.

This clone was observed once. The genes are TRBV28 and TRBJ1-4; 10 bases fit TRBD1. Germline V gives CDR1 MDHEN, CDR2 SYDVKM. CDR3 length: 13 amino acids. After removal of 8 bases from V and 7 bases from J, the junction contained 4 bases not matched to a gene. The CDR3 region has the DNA TGTGCCAGCCGGACAGGGGGAGGTGAAAAACTGTTTTTT. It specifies CASRTGGGEKLFF. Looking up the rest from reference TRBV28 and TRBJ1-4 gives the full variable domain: DVKVTQSSRYLVKRTGEKVFLECVQDMDHENMFWYRQDPGLGLRLIYFSYDVKMKEKGDIPEGYSVSREKKERFSLILESASTNQTSMYLCASRTGGGEKLFFGSGTQLSVL.